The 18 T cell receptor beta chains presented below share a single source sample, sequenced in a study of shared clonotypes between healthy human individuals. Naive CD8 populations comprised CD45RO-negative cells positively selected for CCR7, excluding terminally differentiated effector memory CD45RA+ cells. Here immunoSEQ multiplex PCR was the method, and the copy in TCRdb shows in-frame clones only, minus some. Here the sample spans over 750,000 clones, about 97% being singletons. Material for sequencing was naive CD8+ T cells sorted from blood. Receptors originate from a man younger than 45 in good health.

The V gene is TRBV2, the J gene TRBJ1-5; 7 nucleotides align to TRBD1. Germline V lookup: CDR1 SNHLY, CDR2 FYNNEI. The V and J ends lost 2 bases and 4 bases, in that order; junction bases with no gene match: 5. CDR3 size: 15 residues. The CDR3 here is CASSESPTGNQPQHF. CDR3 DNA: TGTGCCAGCAGTGAATCCCCGACAGGGAATCAGCCCCAGCATTTT.

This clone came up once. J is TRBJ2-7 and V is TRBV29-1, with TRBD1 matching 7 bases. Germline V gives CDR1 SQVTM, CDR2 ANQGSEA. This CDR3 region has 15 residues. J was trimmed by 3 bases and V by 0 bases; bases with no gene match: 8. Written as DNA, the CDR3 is TGCAGCGTTGAAGATCTCCGGACAGGAGGCTACGAGCAGTACTTC. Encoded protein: CSVEDLRTGGYEQYF.

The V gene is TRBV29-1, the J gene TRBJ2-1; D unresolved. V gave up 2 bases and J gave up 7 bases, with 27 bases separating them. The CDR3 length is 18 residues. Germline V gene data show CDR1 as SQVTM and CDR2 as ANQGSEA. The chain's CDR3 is CSVEPTLEKEGWGNEQFF. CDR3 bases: TGCAGCGTTGAACCGACCCTGGAGAAGGAAGGCTGGGGAAATGAGCAGTTCTTC.

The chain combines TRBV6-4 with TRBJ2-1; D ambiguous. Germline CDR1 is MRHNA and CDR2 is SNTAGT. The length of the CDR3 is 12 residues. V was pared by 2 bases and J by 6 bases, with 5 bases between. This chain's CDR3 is CASSDTGNEQFF. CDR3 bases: TGTGCCAGCAGTGACACGGGCAATGAGCAGTTCTTC.

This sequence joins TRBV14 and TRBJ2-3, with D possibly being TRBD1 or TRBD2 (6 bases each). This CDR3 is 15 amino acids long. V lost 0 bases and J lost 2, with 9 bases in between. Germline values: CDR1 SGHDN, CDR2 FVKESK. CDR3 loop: CASSQDSGATDTQYF. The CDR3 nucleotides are TGTGCCAGCAGCCAAGACTCGGGGGCCACAGATACGCAGTATTTT.

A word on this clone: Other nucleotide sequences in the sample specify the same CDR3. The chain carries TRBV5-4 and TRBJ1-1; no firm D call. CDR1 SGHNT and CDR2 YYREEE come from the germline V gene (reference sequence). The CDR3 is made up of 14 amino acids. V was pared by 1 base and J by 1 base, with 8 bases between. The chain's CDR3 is CASSLTAENTEAFF. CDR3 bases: TGTGCCAGCAGCTTGACGGCGGAGAACACTGAAGCTTTCTTT.

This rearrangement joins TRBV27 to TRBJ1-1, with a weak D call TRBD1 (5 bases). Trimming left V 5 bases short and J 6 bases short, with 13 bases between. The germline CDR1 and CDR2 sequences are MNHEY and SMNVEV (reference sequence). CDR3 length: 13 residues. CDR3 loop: CASSALGTSEAFF. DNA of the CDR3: TGTGCCAGCAGTGCCCTCGGGACCTCTGAAGCTTTCTTT.

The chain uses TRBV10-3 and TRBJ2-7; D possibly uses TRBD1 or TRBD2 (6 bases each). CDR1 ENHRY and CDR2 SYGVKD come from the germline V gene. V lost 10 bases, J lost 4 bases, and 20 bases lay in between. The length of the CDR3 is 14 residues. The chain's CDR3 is CATWRGGLFYEQYF. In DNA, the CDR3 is TGTGCCACCTGGAGAGGGGGGCTGTTTTACGAGCAGTACTTC.

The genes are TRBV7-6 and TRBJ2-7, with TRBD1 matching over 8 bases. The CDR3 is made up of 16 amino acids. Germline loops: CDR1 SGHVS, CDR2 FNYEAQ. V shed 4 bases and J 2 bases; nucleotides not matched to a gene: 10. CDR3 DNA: TGTGCCAGCAGCTGGATGGCCGGGACAGGTCCCTACGAGCAGTACTTC. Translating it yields CASSWMAGTGPYEQYF.

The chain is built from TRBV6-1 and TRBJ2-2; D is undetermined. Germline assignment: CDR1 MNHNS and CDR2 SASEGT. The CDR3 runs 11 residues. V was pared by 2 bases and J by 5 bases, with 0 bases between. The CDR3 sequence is CASSETGELFF. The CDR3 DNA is TGTGCCAGCAGTGAAACCGGGGAGCTGTTTTTT.

Here the CDR3 reads CASSLAITSGRENEQFF. CDR3 coding DNA: TGTGCCAGCAGCTTAGCGATCACTAGCGGGAGAGAGAATGAGCAGTTCTTC. V is TRBV7-9 and J is TRBJ2-1; 11 positions agree with TRBD2. The germline gives CDR1 SEHNR, CDR2 FQNEAQ (reference sequence). V was clipped by 0 bases and J by 7 bases; unmatched bases: 8. The CDR3 length is 17 residues.

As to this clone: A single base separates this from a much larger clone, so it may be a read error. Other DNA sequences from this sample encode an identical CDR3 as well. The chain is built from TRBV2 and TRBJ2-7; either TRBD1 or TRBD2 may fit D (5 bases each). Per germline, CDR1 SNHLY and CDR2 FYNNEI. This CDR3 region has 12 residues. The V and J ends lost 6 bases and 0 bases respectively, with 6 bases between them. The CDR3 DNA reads TGTGCCAGCAGGGGGGACTCCTACGAGCAGTACTTC. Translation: CASRGDSYEQYF.

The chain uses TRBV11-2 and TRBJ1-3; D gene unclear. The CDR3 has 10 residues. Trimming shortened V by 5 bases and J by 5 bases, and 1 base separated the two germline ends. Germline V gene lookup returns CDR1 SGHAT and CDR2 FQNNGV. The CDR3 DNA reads TGTGCCAGCAGCAGAAACACCATATATTTT. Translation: CASSRNTIYF.

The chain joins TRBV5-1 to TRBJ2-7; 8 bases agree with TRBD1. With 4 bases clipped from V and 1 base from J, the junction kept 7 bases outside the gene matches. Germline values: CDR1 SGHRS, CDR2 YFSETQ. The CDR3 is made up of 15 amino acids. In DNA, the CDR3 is TGCGCCAGCAGCACAGGACAGGGATCATCCTACGAGCAGTACTTC. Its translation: CASSTGQGSSYEQYF.

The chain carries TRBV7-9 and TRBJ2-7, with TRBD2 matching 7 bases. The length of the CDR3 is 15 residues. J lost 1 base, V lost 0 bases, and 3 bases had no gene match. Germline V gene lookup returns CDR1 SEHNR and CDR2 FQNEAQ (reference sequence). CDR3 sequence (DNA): TGTGCCAGCAGCTTAGCGTCTAGCGGATCCTACGAGCAGTACTTC. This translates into CASSLASSGSYEQYF.

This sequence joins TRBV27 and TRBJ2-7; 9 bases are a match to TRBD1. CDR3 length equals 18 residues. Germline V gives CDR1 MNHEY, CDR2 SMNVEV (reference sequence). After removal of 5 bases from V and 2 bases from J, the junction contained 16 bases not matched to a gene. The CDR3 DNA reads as TGTGCCAGCAGTCCCCTTACGGGACAGGGAGCGGATACCTACGAGCAGTACTTC. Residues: CASSPLTGQGADTYEQYF.

As DNA, the CDR3 is TGTGCCAGTAGTATGCGGGACGGGTCCTACAATGAGCAGTTCTTC. Amino acids: CASSMRDGSYNEQFF. The chain employs TRBV19 and TRBJ2-1; perhaps TRBD2 as D (6 bases). The CDR3 spans 15 residues. The germline gives CDR1 LNHDA, CDR2 SQIVND (reference sequence). Trimming removed 3 bases from V and 1 base from J, with 10 bases in between.

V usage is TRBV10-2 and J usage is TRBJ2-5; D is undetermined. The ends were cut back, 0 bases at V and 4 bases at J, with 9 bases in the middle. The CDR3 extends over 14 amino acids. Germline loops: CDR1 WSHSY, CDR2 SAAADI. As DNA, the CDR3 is TGCGCCAGCAGTGAGTCGCTAATCCGAGAGACCCAGTACTTC. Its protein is CASSESLIRETQYF.